These 26 T cell receptor beta chains were sequenced from one sample in a study of Ad26.COV2.S vaccination and SARS-CoV-2 variants. Clones were sequenced by immunoSEQ multiplex PCR, and TCRdb holds only the in-frame ones, with some missing. The sample includes 400,000 to 450,000 clones, around nine tenths seen only once; the top ten take 12%. Treatment in this sample: 19 received Ad26.COV2.S at low or high dose, single or two shots; about 5 received placebo; per-sample allocation not given. After the first vaccine or placebo injection, samples were drawn on day 63. Source: peripheral blood, taken in a trial of Ad26.COV2.S vaccine versus placebo. The receptors originated from a person aged 18-60 years who received the Ad26.COV2.S COVID-19 vaccine or a placebo.

This chain links TRBV6-6 with TRBJ2-7; 10 bases line up with TRBD1. Germline trimming cut 3 bases from V and 2 bases from J; bases unmatched to any gene: 4. The CDR3 covers 15 residues. Germline V gene lookup returns CDR1 MNHNY and CDR2 SVGAGI (reference sequence). Here the CDR3 DNA reads TGTGCCAGCAGTTATTCTGACAGGGGGCCCTACGAGCAGTACTTC. This sequence encodes CASSYSDRGPYEQYF.

The rearrangement uses TRBV6-1 and TRBJ1-5, with 7 bases matching TRBD1. The germline V gene has CDR1 MNHNS and CDR2 SASEGT. This CDR3 is built from 16 residues. V shed 3 bases and J 0 bases; nucleotides not matched to a gene: 5. The CDR3 bases are TGTGCCAGCAGTGACGGGACAGTAGGTAGCAATCAGCCCCAGCATTTT. Its translation: CASSDGTVGSNQPQHF.

The chain recombines TRBV7-9 with TRBJ1-4; D remains ambiguous. Germline V gene lookup returns CDR1 SEHNR and CDR2 FQNEAQ (reference sequence). V lost 1 base to trimming and J lost 6 bases, with 12 bases between them. The CDR3 sequence is 15 residues long. CDR3 protein: CASSLGTVNYEKLFF. CDR3 sequence (DNA): TGTGCCAGCAGCTTAGGTACAGTAAACTATGAAAAACTGTTTTTT.

The rearrangement joins TRBV7-9 to TRBJ2-2; D assignment may be TRBD1 or TRBD2 (5 bases each). Looked up from germline, CDR1 is SEHNR and CDR2 is FQNEAQ (reference sequence). This CDR3 region has 17 residues. The V gene lost 6 bases and the J gene lost 3 bases, with 20 bases spanning the gap. The CDR3 nucleotides are TGTGCCAGCAGGCCTCCAATTCCGGGACCACACACCGGGGAGCTGTTTTTT. Translating it yields CASRPPIPGPHTGELFF.

This clone was seen repeatedly, ten times or more. The chain has TRBV6-5 and TRBJ2-7, with TRBD1 matching over 7 bases. The V gene's germline CDR1 is MNHEY and CDR2 SVGAGI. The CDR3 contains 15 residues. V gave up 6 bases and J gave up 0 bases; unmatched junction bases: 8. The CDR3 region is CASRAPGQSSYEQYF. The CDR3 coding sequence is TGTGCCAGCAGAGCTCCGGGACAGAGCTCCTACGAGCAGTACTTC.

CDR3 sequence reads: CASSQAGQSTGELFF. DNA of the CDR3: TGTGCCAGCAGCCAAGCAGGACAGAGCACCGGGGAGCTGTTTTTT. The rearrangement links TRBV3-1 (or the pseudogene TRBV3-2) to TRBJ2-2, with D possibly being TRBD1 (6 bases). Germline-derived CDR1 and CDR2 are LGHDT and YNNKEL (reference sequence). The V and J ends lost 1 base and 4 bases respectively, with 10 bases between them. This CDR3 comprises 15 residues.

This sequence joins TRBV29-1 and TRBJ2-5, with D uncertain. The CDR3 totals 13 residues. Germline V lookup: CDR1 SQVTM, CDR2 ANQGSEA. Deletions cut 7 bases from V and 1 base from J, with 13 bases between. This CDR3 is CSGLDQFQETQYF. DNA for the CDR3: TGCAGCGGCCTGGACCAATTCCAAGAGACCCAGTACTTC. Variable domain in full (rest from reference TRBV29-1 and TRBJ2-5): SAVISQKPSRDICQRGTSLTIQCQVDSQVTMMFWYRQQPGQSLTLIATANQGSEATYESGFVIDKFPISRPNLTFSTLTVSNMSPEDSSIYLCSGLDQFQETQYFGPGTRLLVL.

The V and J genes are TRBV6-2 or TRBV6-3 and TRBJ1-1; TRBD1 is a possible D gene (6 bases). CDR3 length equals 16 residues. V shed 5 bases and J shed 4 bases, with 20 bases lying between them. Germline values: CDR1 MNHEY, CDR2 SVGEGT. The CDR3 sequence: CASSNNVLGGRTEAFF. DNA for the CDR3: TGTGCCAGCAGTAACAATGTTTTGGGGGGCCGCACTGAAGCTTTCTTT.

This clone was seen once. V is TRBV4-1 and J is TRBJ1-5; no definite D call. Germline V lookup: CDR1 MGHRA, CDR2 YSYEKL. The CDR3 contains 17 residues. Between the trimmed V and J ends, which lost 1 base and 5 bases, there was a span of 18 bases. CDR3 in amino acids: CASSQVFGGRNDQPQHF. CDR3 nucleotides: TGCGCCAGCAGCCAAGTGTTCGGAGGACGGAATGATCAGCCCCAGCATTTT.

The V call is TRBV2, the J call TRBJ2-3; TRBD2 matches at 8 bases. The germline CDR1 and CDR2 sequences are SNHLY and FYNNEI. The J segment lost 2 bases and the V segment lost 7 bases, leaving 2 bases of the junction unmatched. The CDR3 is made up of 13 amino acids. CDR3 sequence (DNA): TGTGCCAGCAATAGCGGGAACACAGATACGCAGTATTTT. Translated: CASNSGNTDTQYF.

The table lists this clone with a few counts. This chain joins TRBV18 and TRBJ1-5; D call uncertain. This CDR3 spans 13 amino acids. The germline V and J ends were trimmed by 2 bases and 3 bases, with 5 bases remaining between them. CDR1 is KGHSH and CDR2 is LQKENI in the germline V gene. The CDR3 here is CASSPSDNQPQHF. In DNA, the CDR3 is TGTGCCAGCTCACCATCTGACAATCAGCCCCAGCATTTT.

The chain recombines TRBV11-2 with TRBJ1-1, with D possibly matching TRBD1 (6 bases). Germline V lookup: CDR1 SGHAT, CDR2 FQNNGV. This CDR3 contains 16 residues. The V gene lost 5 bases and the J gene lost 0 bases, with 16 bases spanning the gap. The CDR3 sequence is CASSHSYRAMNTEAFF. Written as DNA, the CDR3 is TGTGCCAGCAGCCACTCCTACAGGGCGATGAACACTGAAGCTTTCTTT. Together with reference TRBV11-2 and TRBJ1-1, the CDR3 gives the full variable domain: EAGVAQSPRYKIIEKRQSVAFWCNPISGHATLYWYQQILGQGPKLLIQFQNNGVVDDSQLPKDRFSAERLKGVDSTLKIQPAKLEDSAVYLCASSHSYRAMNTEAFFGQGTRLTVV.

The CDR3 loop is CASSLGHGTYEQYF. Written as DNA, the CDR3 is TGTGCCAGCAGCTTAGGTCACGGTACCTACGAGCAGTACTTC. The chain employs TRBV11-3 and TRBJ2-7; D ambiguous. Between the trimmed V and J ends, which lost 1 base and 2 bases, there was a span of 9 bases. Germline CDR1 and CDR2: SGHNT and YENEEA. The CDR3 spans 14 residues.

This chain joins TRBV28 and TRBJ1-2, with D tentatively TRBD1 (6 bases). The germline gives CDR1 MDHEN, CDR2 SYDVKM. The CDR3 has 13 amino acids. V gave up 1 base and J gave up 7 bases, with 10 bases separating them. As DNA, the CDR3 is TGTGCCAGCAGTTTATTGGGGGCGGGTGGCTACACCTTC. Protein sequence: CASSLLGAGGYTF.

This clone appeared a single time. This chain links TRBV7-8 with TRBJ2-7, with 10 bases matching TRBD1. The CDR3 contains 16 residues. Trimming at V came to 3 bases and at J to 5 bases, leaving 10 bases not matched to a gene. Germline CDR1 SGHVS, CDR2 FQNEAQ. CDR3 amino acids: CASSLYPGQGTNEQYF. CDR3 sequence (DNA): TGTGCCAGCAGCTTGTACCCGGGACAGGGGACTAACGAGCAGTACTTC.

The genes are TRBV11-1 and TRBJ2-7; 11 nucleotides line up with TRBD2. The germline CDR1 and CDR2 sequences are SGHAT and FQDESV (reference sequence). Trimming cost V 4 bases and J 3 bases; bases outside gene matches: 5. This CDR3 is 15 amino acids long. This CDR3 reads CASSWTGTSGYEQYF. In DNA, the CDR3 is TGTGCCAGCAGCTGGACCGGGACTAGCGGCTACGAGCAGTACTTC.

The CDR3 is CASSVQGKSSYEQYF. CDR3 sequence (DNA): TGTGCCAGTAGTGTCCAGGGGAAGAGCTCCTACGAGCAGTACTTC. V and J are TRBV19 and TRBJ2-7; tentative D call: TRBD1 (6 bases). The V end was cut by 5 bases, the J end by 0 bases, with 14 bases between. CDR1 is LNHDA and CDR2 is SQIVND in the germline V gene (reference sequence). The CDR3 loop spans 15 amino acids.

The chain employs TRBV18 and TRBJ2-7, with D hard to call. This CDR3 is built from 15 residues. Germline CDR1 KGHSH, CDR2 LQKENI. The V and J ends lost 3 bases and 2 bases respectively, with 14 bases between them. The CDR3 coding sequence is TGTGCCAGCTCACCTCGACCCCAAAGGACCTACGAGCAGTACTTC. Protein product: CASSPRPQRTYEQYF. The whole variable domain, remainder taken from reference TRBV18 and TRBJ2-7, is NAGVMQNPRHLVRRRGQEARLRCSPMKGHSHVYWYRQLPEEGLKFMVYLQKENIIDESGMPKERFSAEFPKEGPSILRIQQVVRGDSAAYFCASSPRPQRTYEQYFGPGTRLTVT.

The chain uses TRBV19 and TRBJ2-2, with TRBD2 identical over 11 bases. Trimming at V came to 4 bases and at J to 0 bases, leaving 13 bases not matched to a gene. This CDR3 spans 20 amino acids. The germline V gene encodes CDR1 LNHDA and CDR2 SQIVND (reference sequence). The CDR3 sequence is CASSTSILAGAFANTGELFF. The CDR3 nucleotides read TGTGCCAGTAGTACAAGTATACTAGCGGGAGCGTTCGCGAACACCGGGGAGCTGTTTTTT.

The rearrangement uses TRBV24-1 and TRBJ2-3, with D perhaps matching TRBD1 or TRBD2 (6 bases each). The CDR3 is 16 residues long. V was trimmed by 2 bases and J by 4 bases, leaving 15 bases between them. Germline CDR1 KGHDR, CDR2 SFDVKD. For the CDR3, the DNA is TGTGCCACCAGTGATTCGGCACAGGGAGGCTCAGATACGCAGTATTTT. Amino acids: CATSDSAQGGSDTQYF.

The chain recombines TRBV5-1 with TRBJ2-1; D is possibly TRBD1 (5 bases). The CDR3 loop spans 18 amino acids. V was cut by 0 bases and J by 0 bases, with 16 bases left in between. In germline, CDR1 is SGHRS, CDR2 YFSETQ. In DNA, the CDR3 is TGCGCCAGCAGCTTGGAGTCGAGTGGGGCCAGCTCCTACAATGAGCAGTTCTTC. This sequence encodes CASSLESSGASSYNEQFF.

CDR3 DNA: TGTGCCACCAGGGGGTCGGGGACTGAAGCTTTCTTT. Translation: CATRGSGTEAFF. This rearrangement joins TRBV24-1 to TRBJ1-1; D gene ambiguous. Trimming took off 7 bases at V and 5 bases at J, with 10 bases between the two ends. The CDR3 loop spans 12 amino acids. Germline CDR1 KGHDR, CDR2 SFDVKD.

The chain uses TRBV27 and TRBJ2-1, with 9 bases aligning to TRBD2. V was pared by 4 bases and J by 4 bases, with 8 bases of the junction left unmatched. Germline-derived CDR1 and CDR2 are MNHEY and SMNVEV (reference sequence). The CDR3 has 16 amino acids. The CDR3 here is CASSWGTSMRYNEQFF. The CDR3 region has the DNA TGTGCCAGCAGTTGGGGGACTAGCATGCGATACAATGAGCAGTTCTTC.

This clone occurred a few times. This sequence joins TRBV9 and TRBJ1-6; D is uncertain. The CDR3 is made up of 12 amino acids. Germline loops: CDR1 SGDLS, CDR2 YYNGEE. The germline V and J ends were trimmed by 0 bases and 11 bases, with 6 bases remaining between them. The CDR3 DNA reads TGTGCCAGCAGCGTAGGGGCAGCACCCCTCCACTTT. Its protein product is CASSVGAAPLHF.

The CDR3 here is CASNSLAGGQETQYF. Here the CDR3 DNA reads TGTGCCAGTAATTCACTAGCGGGAGGACAAGAGACCCAGTACTTC. This chain connects TRBV19 to TRBJ2-5; TRBD2 matches at 12 bases. V lost 7 bases, J lost 2 bases, and 5 bases stayed unmatched. Germline V lookup: CDR1 LNHDA, CDR2 SQIVND (reference sequence). The CDR3 is 15 amino acids.

The chain is built from TRBV4-3 and TRBJ2-3, with 11 bases that match TRBD2. The CDR3 contains 18 residues. CDR1 and CDR2 (germline): LGHNA, YSLEER. Trimming took 4 bases from V and 3 from J; bases not matched to a gene: 12. The CDR3 sequence: CASSRDSGRAVGTDTQYF. CDR3 bases: TGCGCCAGCAGCCGCGATAGCGGGAGGGCCGTTGGGACAGATACGCAGTATTTT.